This T cell receptor (beta chain) derives from a study of blood T cell repertoires in COVID-19. Across the study: Sample material is recorded as cDNA or gDNA derived from T cells, B-cell-depleted T cells, or PBMCs.

Between the trimmed V and J ends, which lost 4 bases and 1 base, there was a span of 9 bases. The CDR3 runs to 15 residues. The germline V gene has CDR1 SGHTS and CDR2 YDEGEE. Sequencing used immunoSEQ multiplex PCR; TCRdb keeps in-frame clones, though not all of them. The sample yields about 45,000 clones, about 80% seen once. V is TRBV5-8 and J is TRBJ2-6; no reliable D call. The sequenced material came from peripheral blood. The receptor was derived from a man in his 70s with acute or convalescent COVID-19. CDR3 amino acids: CASSLSKSGANVLTF. The CDR3, as DNA: TGTGCCAGCAGCCTTAGCAAATCTGGGGCCAACGTCCTGACTTTC.